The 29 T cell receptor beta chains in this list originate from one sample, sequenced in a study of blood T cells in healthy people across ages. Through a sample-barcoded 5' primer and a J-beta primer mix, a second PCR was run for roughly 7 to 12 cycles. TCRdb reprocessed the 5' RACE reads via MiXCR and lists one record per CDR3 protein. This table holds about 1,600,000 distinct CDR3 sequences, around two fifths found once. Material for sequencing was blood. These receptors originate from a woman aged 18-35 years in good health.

This CDR3 reads CASSLGRVVQKETQYF. The CDR3 DNA sequence: TGTGCCAGCAGTTTAGGGAGGGTAGTACAAAAAGAGACCCAGTACTTC. The V call is TRBV12-3 or TRBV12-4, the J call TRBJ2-5; tentatively, D is TRBD2 (6 bases). V lost 1 base to trimming and J lost 3 bases, with 15 bases between them. The CDR3 has 16 residues.

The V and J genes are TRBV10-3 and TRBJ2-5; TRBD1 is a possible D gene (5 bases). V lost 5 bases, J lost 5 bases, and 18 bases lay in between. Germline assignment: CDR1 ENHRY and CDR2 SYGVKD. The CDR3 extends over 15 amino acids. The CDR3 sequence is CAISPAGRFGETQYF. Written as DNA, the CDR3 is TGTGCCATCAGTCCTGCAGGGCGGTTCGGGGAGACCCAGTACTTC.

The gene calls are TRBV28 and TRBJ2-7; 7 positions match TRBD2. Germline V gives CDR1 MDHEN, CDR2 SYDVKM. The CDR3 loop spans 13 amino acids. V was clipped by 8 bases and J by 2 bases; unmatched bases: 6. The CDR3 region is CASREASPYEQYF. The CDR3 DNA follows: TGTGCCAGCCGGGAGGCCAGTCCCTACGAGCAGTACTTC. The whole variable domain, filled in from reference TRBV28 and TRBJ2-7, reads DVKVTQSSRYLVKRTGEKVFLECVQDMDHENMFWYRQDPGLGLRLIYFSYDVKMKEKGDIPEGYSVSREKKERFSLILESASTNQTSMYLCASREASPYEQYFGPGTRLTVT.

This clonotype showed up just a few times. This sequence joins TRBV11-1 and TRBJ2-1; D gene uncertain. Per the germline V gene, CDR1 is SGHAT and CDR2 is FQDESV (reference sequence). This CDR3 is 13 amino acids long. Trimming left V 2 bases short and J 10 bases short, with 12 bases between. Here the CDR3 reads CASSLSPPSEQFF. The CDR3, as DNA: TGTGCCAGCAGCTTATCGCCCCCCAGCGAGCAGTTCTTC.

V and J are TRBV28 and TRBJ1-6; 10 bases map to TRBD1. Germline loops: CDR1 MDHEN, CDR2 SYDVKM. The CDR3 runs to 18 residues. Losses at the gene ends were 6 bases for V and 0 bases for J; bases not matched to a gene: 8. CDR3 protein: CASRDPGQGISYNSPLHF. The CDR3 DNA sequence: TGTGCCAGCAGGGATCCGGGACAGGGGATCTCCTATAATTCACCCCTCCACTTT.

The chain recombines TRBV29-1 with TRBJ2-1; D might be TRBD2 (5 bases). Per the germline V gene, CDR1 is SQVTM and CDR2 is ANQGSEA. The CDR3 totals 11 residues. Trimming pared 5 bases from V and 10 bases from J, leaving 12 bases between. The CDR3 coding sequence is TGCAGCGTTTTGGAGTCGGGGGAGCAGTTCTTC. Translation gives CSVLESGEQFF.

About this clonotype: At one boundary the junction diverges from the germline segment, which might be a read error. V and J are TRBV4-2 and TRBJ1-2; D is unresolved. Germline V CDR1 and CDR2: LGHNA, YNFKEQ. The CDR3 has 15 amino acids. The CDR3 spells CTSSHEAFLSYGYTF. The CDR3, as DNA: TGTACCAGCAGCCATGAGGCTTTTCTGTCTTATGGCTACACCTTC.

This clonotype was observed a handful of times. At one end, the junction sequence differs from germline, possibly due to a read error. The CDR3, as DNA: TGTGCTAGCAGCTACAGATGGGGCCGCGAGCAGTACTTC. This translates into CASSYRWGREQYF. The V and J genes are TRBV7-7 and TRBJ2-7; D possibly corresponds to TRBD1 (5 bases). There are 13 residues in the CDR3. Germline CDR1 SSHAT, CDR2 FNYEAQ (reference sequence).

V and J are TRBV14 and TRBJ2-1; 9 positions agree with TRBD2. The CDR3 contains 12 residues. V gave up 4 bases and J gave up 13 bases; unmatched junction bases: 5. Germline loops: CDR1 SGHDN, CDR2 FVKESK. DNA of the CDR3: TGTGCCAGCAGCCCTCCTAGCGGGAAACAGTTCTTC. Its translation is CASSPPSGKQFF.

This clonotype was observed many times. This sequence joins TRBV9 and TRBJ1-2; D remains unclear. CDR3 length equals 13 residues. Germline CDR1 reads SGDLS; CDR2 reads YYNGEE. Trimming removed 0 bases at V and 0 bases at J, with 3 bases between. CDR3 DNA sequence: TGTGCCAGCAGCGTAGGAGCTAACTATGGCTACACCTTC. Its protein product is CASSVGANYGYTF.

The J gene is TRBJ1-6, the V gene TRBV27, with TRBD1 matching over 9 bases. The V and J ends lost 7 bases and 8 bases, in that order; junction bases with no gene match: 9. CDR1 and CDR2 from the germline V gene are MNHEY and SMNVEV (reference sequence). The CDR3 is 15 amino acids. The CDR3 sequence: CASKTGGTVDSPLHF. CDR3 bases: TGTGCCAGCAAAACAGGGGGCACGGTCGATTCACCCCTCCACTTT.

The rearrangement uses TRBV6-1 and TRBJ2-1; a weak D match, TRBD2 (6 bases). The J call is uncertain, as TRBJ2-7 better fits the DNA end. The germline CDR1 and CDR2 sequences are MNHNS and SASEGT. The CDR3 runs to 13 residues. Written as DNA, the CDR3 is TGTGCCAGCAGTGCGGACTATTACAATGAGCAGTACTTC. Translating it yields CASSADYYNEQYF.

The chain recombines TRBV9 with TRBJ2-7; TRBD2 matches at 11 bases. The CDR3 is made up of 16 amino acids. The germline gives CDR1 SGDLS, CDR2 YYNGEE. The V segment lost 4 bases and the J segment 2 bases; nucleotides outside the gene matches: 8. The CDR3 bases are TGTGCCAGCAGCCGAGGGGCTAGCGGGGGGACCTACGAGCAGTACTTC. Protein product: CASSRGASGGTYEQYF.

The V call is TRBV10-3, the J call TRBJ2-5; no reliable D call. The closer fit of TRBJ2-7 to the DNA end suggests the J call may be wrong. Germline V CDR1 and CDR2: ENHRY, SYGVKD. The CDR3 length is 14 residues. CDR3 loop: CAISPVSGGYEQYF. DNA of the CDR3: TGTGCCATCAGCCCCGTATCCGGTGGCTACGAGCAGTACTTC.

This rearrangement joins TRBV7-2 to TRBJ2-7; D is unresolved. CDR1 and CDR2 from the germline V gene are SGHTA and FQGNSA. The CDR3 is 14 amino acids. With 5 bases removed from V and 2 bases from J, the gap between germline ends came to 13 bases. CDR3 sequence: CASSAYPRTYEQYF. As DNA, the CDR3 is TGTGCCAGCAGCGCATACCCTAGAACCTACGAGCAGTACTTC.

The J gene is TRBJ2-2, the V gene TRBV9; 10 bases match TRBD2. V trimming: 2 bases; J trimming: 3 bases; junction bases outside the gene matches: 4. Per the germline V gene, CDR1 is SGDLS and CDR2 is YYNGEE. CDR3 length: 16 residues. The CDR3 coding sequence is TGTGCCAGCAGCGTCGGAGCGGGGGGGGACACCGGGGAGCTGTTTTTT. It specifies CASSVGAGGDTGELFF.

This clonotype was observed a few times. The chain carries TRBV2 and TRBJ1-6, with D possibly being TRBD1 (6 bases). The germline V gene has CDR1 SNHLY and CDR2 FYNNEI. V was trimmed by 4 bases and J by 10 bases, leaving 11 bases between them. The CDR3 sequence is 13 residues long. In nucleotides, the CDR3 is TGTGCCAGCAGTGGGACAGAATCGTCACCCCTCCACTTT. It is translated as CASSGTESSPLHF.

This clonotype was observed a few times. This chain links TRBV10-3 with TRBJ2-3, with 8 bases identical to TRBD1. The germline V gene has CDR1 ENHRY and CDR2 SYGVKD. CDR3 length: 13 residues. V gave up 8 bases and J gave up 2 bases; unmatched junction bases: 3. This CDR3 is CAIVGQATDTQYF. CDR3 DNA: TGTGCCATCGTGGGACAGGCCACAGATACGCAGTATTTT.

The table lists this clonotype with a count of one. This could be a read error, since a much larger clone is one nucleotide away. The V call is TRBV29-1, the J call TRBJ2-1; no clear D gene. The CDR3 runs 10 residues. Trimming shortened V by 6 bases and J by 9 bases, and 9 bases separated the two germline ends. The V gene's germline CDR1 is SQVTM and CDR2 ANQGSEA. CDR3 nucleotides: TGCAGCGTGCGGAACAGTGAGCAGTTCTTC. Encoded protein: CSVRNSEQFF.

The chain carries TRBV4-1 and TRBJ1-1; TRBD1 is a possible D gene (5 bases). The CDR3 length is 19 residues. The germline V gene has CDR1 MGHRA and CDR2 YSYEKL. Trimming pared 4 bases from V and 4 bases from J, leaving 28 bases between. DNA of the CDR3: TGCGCCAGCAGCCTCGGAGGGGCCAGGACTCCGTCCGGGGCCACTGAAGCTTTCTTT. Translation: CASSLGGARTPSGATEAFF.

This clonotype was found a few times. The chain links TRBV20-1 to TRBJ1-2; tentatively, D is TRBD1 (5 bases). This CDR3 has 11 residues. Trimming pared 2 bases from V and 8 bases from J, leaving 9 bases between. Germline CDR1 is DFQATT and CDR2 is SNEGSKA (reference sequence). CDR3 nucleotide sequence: TGCAGTGCTAGAAGGGGTGGGGGCTACACCTTC. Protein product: CSARRGGGYTF.

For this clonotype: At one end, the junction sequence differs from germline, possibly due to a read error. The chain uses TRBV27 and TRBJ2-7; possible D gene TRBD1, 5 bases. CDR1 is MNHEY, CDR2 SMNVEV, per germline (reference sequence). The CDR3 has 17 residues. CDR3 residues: CTSSQTRDLKGPYEQYF. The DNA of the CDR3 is TGTACCAGCAGTCAAACCCGTGACCTTAAGGGGCCCTACGAGCAGTACTTC.

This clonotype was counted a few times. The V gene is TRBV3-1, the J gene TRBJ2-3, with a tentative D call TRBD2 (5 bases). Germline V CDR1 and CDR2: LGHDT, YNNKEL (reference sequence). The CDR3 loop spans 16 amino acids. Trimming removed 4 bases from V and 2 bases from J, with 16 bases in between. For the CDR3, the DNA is TGTGCCAGCAGCCCCGGACTGAAAGTCTACACAGATACGCAGTATTTT. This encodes CASSPGLKVYTDTQYF.

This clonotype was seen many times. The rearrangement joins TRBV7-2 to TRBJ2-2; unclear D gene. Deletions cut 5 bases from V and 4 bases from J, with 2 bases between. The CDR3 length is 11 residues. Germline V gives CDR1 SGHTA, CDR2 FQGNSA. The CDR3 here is CASSPTGELFF. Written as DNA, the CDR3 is TGTGCCAGCAGCCCCACCGGGGAGCTGTTTTTT. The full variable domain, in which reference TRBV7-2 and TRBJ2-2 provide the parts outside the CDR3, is GAGVSQSPSNKVTEKGKDVELRCDPISGHTALYWYRQSLGQGLEFLIYFQGNSAPDKSGLPSDRFSAERTGGSVSTLTIQRTQQEDSAVYLCASSPTGELFFGEGSRLTVL.

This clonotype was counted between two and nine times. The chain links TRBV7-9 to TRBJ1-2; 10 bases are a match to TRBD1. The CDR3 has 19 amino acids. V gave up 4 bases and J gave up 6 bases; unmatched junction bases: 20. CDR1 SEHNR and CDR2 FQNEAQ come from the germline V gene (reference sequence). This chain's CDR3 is CASSSLPSRDRGGMDGYTF. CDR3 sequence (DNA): TGTGCCAGCAGCTCACTACCGTCCCGGGACAGGGGAGGAATGGATGGCTACACCTTC.

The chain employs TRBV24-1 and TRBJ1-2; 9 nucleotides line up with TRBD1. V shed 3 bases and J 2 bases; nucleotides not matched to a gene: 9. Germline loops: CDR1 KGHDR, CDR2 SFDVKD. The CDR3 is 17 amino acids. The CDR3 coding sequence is TGTGCCACCAGTGATCCAGTAAGACAGGGGGACAACTATGGCTACACCTTC. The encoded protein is CATSDPVRQGDNYGYTF.

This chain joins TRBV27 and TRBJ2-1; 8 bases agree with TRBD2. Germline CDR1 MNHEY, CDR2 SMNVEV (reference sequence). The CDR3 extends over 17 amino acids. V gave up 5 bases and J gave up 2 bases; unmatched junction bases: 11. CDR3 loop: CASSPWGSGSPYNEQFF. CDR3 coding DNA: TGTGCCAGCAGTCCATGGGGGAGCGGGAGCCCCTACAATGAGCAGTTCTTC.

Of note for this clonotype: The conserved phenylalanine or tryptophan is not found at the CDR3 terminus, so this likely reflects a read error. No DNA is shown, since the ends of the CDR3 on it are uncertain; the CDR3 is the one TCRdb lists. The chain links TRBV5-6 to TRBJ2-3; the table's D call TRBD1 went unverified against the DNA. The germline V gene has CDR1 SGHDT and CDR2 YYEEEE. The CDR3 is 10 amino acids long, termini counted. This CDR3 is CASSLMQGNY.

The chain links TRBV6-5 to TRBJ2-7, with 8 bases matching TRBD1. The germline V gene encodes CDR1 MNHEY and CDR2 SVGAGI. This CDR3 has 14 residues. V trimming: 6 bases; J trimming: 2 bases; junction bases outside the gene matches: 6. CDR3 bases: TGTGCCAGCAGGACGACAGGGGATCCCTACGAGCAGTACTTC. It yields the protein CASRTTGDPYEQYF.